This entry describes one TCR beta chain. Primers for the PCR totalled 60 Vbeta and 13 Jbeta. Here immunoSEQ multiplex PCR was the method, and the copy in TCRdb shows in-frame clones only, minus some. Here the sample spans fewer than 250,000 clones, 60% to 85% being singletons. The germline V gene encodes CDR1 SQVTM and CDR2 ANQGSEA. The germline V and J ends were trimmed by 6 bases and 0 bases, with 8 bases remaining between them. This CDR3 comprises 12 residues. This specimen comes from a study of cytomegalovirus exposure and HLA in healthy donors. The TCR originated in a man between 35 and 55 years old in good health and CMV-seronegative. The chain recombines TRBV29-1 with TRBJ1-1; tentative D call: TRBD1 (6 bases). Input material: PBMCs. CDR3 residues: CSVQGMNTEAFF. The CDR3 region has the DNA TGCAGCGTACAGGGAATGAACACTGAAGCTTTCTTT.